These 26 T cell receptor beta chains came from one sample sequenced in a study of graft-versus-host responses after intestinal transplantation. The assay was immunoSEQ multiplex PCR, and TCRdb's table has in-frame clones only and misses some. This sample has 9,900 or so clones, with roughly 90% found just once. The sequenced sample was PBMCs, obtained about 240 days after intestinal transplant. These receptors came from a human patient who received an intestinal transplant, so some T cells may come from the graft donor.

This sequence joins TRBV27 and TRBJ2-7; 9 bases line up with TRBD1. In germline, CDR1 is MNHEY, CDR2 SMNVEV (reference sequence). The V gene end was trimmed by 3 bases and the J gene end by 11 bases; junction bases not matched to a gene: 5. This CDR3 has 12 residues. CDR3 loop: CASSLGQGFKYF. In DNA form, the CDR3 reads TGTGCCAGCAGTTTGGGACAGGGCTTTAAGTACTTC.

J is TRBJ2-1 and V is TRBV14; 9 positions match TRBD2. From germline, CDR1 is SGHDN and CDR2 FVKESK. After removal of 4 bases from V and 7 bases from J, the junction contained 11 bases not matched to a gene. The CDR3 is made up of 16 amino acids. CDR3 region: CASSPLQAGGRNEQFF. In nucleotides, the CDR3 is TGTGCCAGCAGCCCGCTACAAGCGGGAGGAAGGAATGAGCAGTTCTTC.

The rearrangement joins TRBV4-1 to TRBJ1-5, with D uncertain. The germline V gene encodes CDR1 MGHRA and CDR2 YSYEKL. V was clipped by 0 bases and J by 7 bases, with 16 bases between them. CDR3 length equals 16 residues. The chain's CDR3 is CASSQEAAPPSQPQHF. The CDR3 region has the DNA TGCGCCAGCAGCCAAGAAGCCGCCCCCCCATCACAGCCCCAGCATTTT.

This sequence joins TRBV15 and TRBJ1-5; D is unresolved. In germline, CDR1 is LNHNV, CDR2 YYDKDF (reference sequence). The CDR3 contains 14 residues. V dropped 5 bases and J dropped 1 base, with 9 bases sitting between them. This CDR3 reads CATSSWISNQPQHF. The CDR3 nucleotides are TGTGCCACCAGCTCCTGGATAAGCAATCAGCCCCAGCATTTT.

The chain couples TRBV28 to TRBJ2-7, with D perhaps assigned TRBD1 or TRBD2 (5 bases each). This CDR3 is built from 15 residues. Per germline, CDR1 MDHEN and CDR2 SYDVKM. The V end was cut by 7 bases, the J end by 1 base, with 17 bases between. The CDR3 DNA sequence: TGTGCCAGCACCTGTGGGGCTAGCCGTTCCTACGAGCAGTACTTC. It translates to CASTCGASRSYEQYF. Based on the CDR3 plus reference TRBV28 and TRBJ2-7, the full variable domain is DVKVTQSSRYLVKRTGEKVFLECVQDMDHENMFWYRQDPGLGLRLIYFSYDVKMKEKGDIPEGYSVSREKKERFSLILESASTNQTSMYLCASTCGASRSYEQYFGPGTRLTVT.

The chain carries TRBV28 and TRBJ1-4; D is possibly TRBD1 (5 bases). The V and J ends lost 3 bases and 4 bases respectively, with 9 bases between them. Germline V gives CDR1 MDHEN, CDR2 SYDVKM. The CDR3 loop spans 14 amino acids. The CDR3 bases are TGTGCCAGCAGTTTTCGACAGAATAATGAAAAACTGTTTTTT. It yields the protein CASSFRQNNEKLFF.

V is TRBV19 and J is TRBJ2-1; the D call may be TRBD1 or TRBD2 (5 bases each). Trimming stripped 5 bases from V and 5 bases from J, with 16 bases between. The CDR3 is 15 amino acids. Germline CDR1 reads LNHDA; CDR2 reads SQIVND (reference sequence). This CDR3 reads CASSRDGVPHNEQFF. The CDR3 DNA reads TGTGCCAGTAGTCGGGACGGGGTCCCTCACAATGAGCAGTTCTTC.

The rearrangement uses TRBV28 and TRBJ1-2, with a tentative D call TRBD1 (5 bases). V was cut by 5 bases and J by 8 bases, with 30 bases left in between. Germline V CDR1 and CDR2: MDHEN, SYDVKM. The CDR3 contains 18 residues. This CDR3 is CASSPRSGQGGSRRGYTF. CDR3 nucleotides: TGTGCCAGCAGTCCGAGGAGCGGGCAGGGAGGTAGTAGGCGAGGCTACACCTTC.

The rearrangement joins TRBV19 to TRBJ2-5; 9 bases align to TRBD2. V shed 9 bases, J shed 4 bases, and the junction held 9 bases outside the gene matches. Germline CDR1 is LNHDA and CDR2 is SQIVND (reference sequence). The CDR3 is 14 residues long. CDR3 bases: TGTGCCAGCTCCTTAGCGGGAGTGGTAGAGACCCAGTACTTC. Residues: CASSLAGVVETQYF.

This clone occurred once. The gene calls are TRBV11-2 and TRBJ2-7; TRBD2 agrees at 10 bases. This CDR3 has 15 amino acids. Trimming removed 4 bases from V and 3 bases from J; junction bases left unmatched: 6. The germline CDR1 and CDR2 sequences are SGHAT and FQNNGV. The CDR3: CASSSGTSAFYEQYF. The CDR3 DNA sequence: TGTGCCAGCAGCTCTGGGACTAGCGCTTTCTACGAGCAGTACTTC. The full variable domain, its missing parts supplied by reference TRBV11-2 and TRBJ2-7, is EAGVAQSPRYKIIEKRQSVAFWCNPISGHATLYWYQQILGQGPKLLIQFQNNGVVDDSQLPKDRFSAERLKGVDSTLKIQPAKLEDSAVYLCASSSGTSAFYEQYFGPGTRLTVT.

V usage is TRBV27 and J usage is TRBJ1-4, with 8 bases identical to TRBD1. The CDR3 has 16 residues. Germline CDR1 is MNHEY and CDR2 is SMNVEV (reference sequence). V trimming: 6 bases; J trimming: 7 bases; junction bases outside the gene matches: 13. The CDR3: CASSPSRDRSFEKLFF. The CDR3 coding sequence is TGTGCCAGCAGCCCAAGCCGGGACAGGTCCTTTGAAAAACTGTTTTTT.

This clone has just a few counts. For the CDR3, the DNA is TGTGCCAGCAGCAACTATGGCTACACCTTC. Protein: CASSNYGYTF. The chain has TRBV5-8 and TRBJ1-2, with D hard to call. V lost 4 bases to trimming and J lost 2 bases, with 0 bases between them. The CDR3 has 10 residues. Germline V CDR1 and CDR2: SGHTS, YDEGEE. The full variable domain, with the rest looked up from reference TRBV5-8 and TRBJ1-2, is EAGVTQSPTHLIKTRGQQATLRCSPISGHTSVYWYQQALGLGLQFLLWYDEGEERNRGNFPPRFSGRQFPNYSSELNVNALELEDSALYLCASSNYGYTFGSGTRLTVV.

The CDR3 sequence: CASSVVAGVWETQYF. The DNA of the CDR3 is TGTGCCAGCAGCGTAGTAGCGGGAGTGTGGGAGACCCAGTACTTC. This chain links TRBV9 with TRBJ2-5, with 9 bases that match TRBD2. V lost 0 bases and J lost 5; bases outside the gene matches: 5. Germline V gene lookup returns CDR1 SGDLS and CDR2 YYNGEE. The CDR3 is 15 amino acids.

V is TRBV9 and J is TRBJ1-2; a weak D match, TRBD1 (5 bases). Germline assignment: CDR1 SGDLS and CDR2 YYNGEE. This CDR3 has 16 residues. V was pared by 2 bases and J by 4 bases, with 18 bases between. CDR3 region: CASSVDGGVETYGYTF. CDR3 bases: TGTGCCAGCAGCGTGGATGGGGGGGTAGAAACCTATGGCTACACCTTC.

This chain links TRBV15 with TRBJ2-7, with D tentatively TRBD2 (6 bases). Germline CDR1 is LNHNV and CDR2 is YYDKDF (reference sequence). V was clipped by 0 bases and J by 6 bases, with 12 bases between them. This CDR3 region has 14 residues. CDR3 amino acids: CATSRDYRGSEQYF. CDR3 bases: TGTGCCACCAGCAGAGATTATCGGGGGTCCGAGCAGTACTTC.

This rearrangement joins TRBV4-2 to TRBJ2-3, with D perhaps TRBD2 (7 bases). The CDR3 totals 16 residues. Germline V lookup: CDR1 LGHNA, CDR2 YNFKEQ. The ends were cut back, 4 bases at V and 4 bases at J, with 18 bases in the middle. The CDR3 loop reads CASSPVSRGAADTQYF. In nucleotides, the CDR3 is TGTGCCAGCAGCCCCGTAAGTCGGGGGGCCGCAGATACGCAGTATTTT.

The chain uses TRBV7-6 and TRBJ2-1, with 9 positions matching TRBD2. The junction had 7 bases not matched to a gene; V was cut back by 0 bases and J by 4 bases. The CDR3 sequence is 17 residues long. Looked up from germline, CDR1 is SGHVS and CDR2 is FNYEAQ. Here the CDR3 DNA reads TGTGCCAGCAGCTTAGCCGTTAGCGGGAGCTGGTACAATGAGCAGTTCTTC. Amino acids: CASSLAVSGSWYNEQFF.

V and J are TRBV11-2 and TRBJ2-1, with TRBD2 matching 7 bases. V lost 5 bases, J lost 4 bases, and 8 bases stayed unmatched. The V gene's germline CDR1 is SGHAT and CDR2 FQNNGV. The CDR3 is 15 amino acids. This CDR3 is CASSLGLVNYNEQFF. The CDR3 nucleotides read TGTGCCAGCAGCCTCGGACTAGTTAATTACAATGAGCAGTTCTTC.

V usage is TRBV5-1 and J usage is TRBJ1-1; D possibly corresponds to TRBD1 (5 bases). The V and J ends lost 4 bases and 2 bases respectively, with 12 bases between them. Germline values: CDR1 SGHRS, CDR2 YFSETQ. This CDR3 has 14 residues. The CDR3 DNA sequence: TGCGCCAGCAGCCTACAGACAGCCAACACTGAAGCTTTCTTT. Residues: CASSLQTANTEAFF.

The CDR3 nucleotides are TGTGCCAGCAGCTTACAGGGGGTCCCTGAAGCTTTCTTT. This codes for CASSLQGVPEAFF. V and J are TRBV6-6 and TRBJ1-1; 8 bases are shared with TRBD1. The CDR3 has 13 amino acids. Germline-derived CDR1 and CDR2 are MNHNY and SVGAGI (reference sequence). The V segment lost 6 bases and the J segment 6 bases; nucleotides outside the gene matches: 6.

The chain joins TRBV5-6 to TRBJ2-7, with 10 bases matching TRBD2. CDR1 is SGHDT, CDR2 YYEEEE, per germline. V lost 2 bases, J lost 7 bases, and 6 bases stayed unmatched. CDR3 length equals 14 residues. This CDR3 is CASSLGTSVIEQYF. The CDR3 region has the DNA TGTGCCAGCAGCTTAGGGACTAGCGTGATAGAGCAGTACTTC.

The chain uses TRBV4-1 and TRBJ2-3; a possible D gene is TRBD1 (5 bases). Germline loops: CDR1 MGHRA, CDR2 YSYEKL. The CDR3 extends over 13 amino acids. V was trimmed by 3 bases and J by 4 bases, leaving 8 bases between them. The chain's CDR3 is CASSHREADTQYF. The CDR3, as DNA: TGCGCCAGCAGCCACAGGGAAGCAGATACGCAGTATTTT.

This sequence joins TRBV7-2 and TRBJ2-3; D gene uncertain. Germline assignment: CDR1 SGHTA and CDR2 FQGNSA. The CDR3 totals 12 residues. V gave up 2 bases and J gave up 6 bases, with 6 bases separating them. The CDR3 spells CASSLPWDTQYF. CDR3 coding DNA: TGTGCCAGCAGCTTACCCTGGGATACGCAGTATTTT.

The rearrangement uses TRBV14 and TRBJ1-4; D may be TRBD1 (6 bases). Germline V gene data show CDR1 as SGHDN and CDR2 as FVKESK. The CDR3 is 14 amino acids. Between the trimmed V and J ends, which lost 5 bases and 8 bases, there was a span of 15 bases. The CDR3 DNA is TGTGCCAGCAGCGGGGGGCCCTATCGGGAAAAACTGTTTTTT. The encoded protein is CASSGGPYREKLFF.

This sequence joins TRBV6-4 and TRBJ2-7; 10 bases align to TRBD2. Germline V CDR1 and CDR2: MRHNA, SNTAGT. J lost 0 bases, V lost 3 bases, and 2 bases had no gene match. The length of the CDR3 is 15 residues. Here the CDR3 DNA reads TGTGCCAGCAGTGAATCTAGCGGGAGCTCCTACGAGCAGTACTTC. Protein: CASSESSGSSYEQYF.

This clone showed up just a few times. The V gene is TRBV19, the J gene TRBJ1-5, with 9 nucleotides matching TRBD1. Trimming took 7 bases from V and 7 from J; bases not matched to a gene: 8. The germline gives CDR1 LNHDA, CDR2 SQIVND (reference sequence). The CDR3 extends over 14 amino acids. The CDR3 loop reads CASTKQGAGQPQHF. The CDR3 coding sequence is TGTGCCAGTACAAAACAGGGGGCGGGACAGCCCCAGCATTTT.